What follows are 20 T cell receptor beta chains derived from one specimen sequenced in a study of a mutant IDH1 vaccine in newly diagnosed glioma. Time point described: baseline, week 1 (first vaccination visit). The treatment: pre-vaccination baseline after standard-of-care therapy. Assay used: immunoSEQ multiplex PCR; TCRdb lists only in-frame clones, some missing. The data hold over 55,000 clones, with about four fifths observed a single time. The sequencing here drew on peripheral blood mononuclear cells (PBMCs), taken from a glioma patient treated with radiotherapy, temozolomide or both. The receptors were sampled from a woman aged 18-29 years with glioma. Some clones in this sample may be carry-over from other donors' samples.

The rearrangement links TRBV30 to TRBJ2-1, with 10 bases aligning to TRBD2. Germline V gives CDR1 GTSNPN, CDR2 SVGIG (reference sequence). This CDR3 comprises 16 residues. V shed 0 bases and J 1 base; nucleotides not matched to a gene: 3. The chain's CDR3 is CAWSVQLAGSYNEQFF. CDR3 DNA: TGTGCCTGGAGTGTACAACTAGCGGGATCCTACAATGAGCAGTTCTTC.

Only one count was recorded for this clone. The V call is TRBV27, the J call TRBJ2-7, with D possibly matching TRBD2 (6 bases). The CDR3 is 13 amino acids. The germline V gene has CDR1 MNHEY and CDR2 SMNVEV (reference sequence). V lost 2 bases and J lost 3, with 8 bases in between. CDR3 amino acids: CASSLTGSYEQYF. CDR3 nucleotide sequence: TGTGCCAGCAGTTTAACCGGGAGCTACGAGCAGTACTTC.

The V call is TRBV28, the J call TRBJ1-5, with D possibly being TRBD1 (6 bases). The CDR3 totals 16 residues. Germline assignment: CDR1 MDHEN and CDR2 SYDVKM. Trimming pared 6 bases from V and 0 bases from J, leaving 15 bases between. The CDR3 protein is CASSGPQGGSNQPQHF. CDR3 nucleotide sequence: TGTGCCAGCAGCGGCCCACAGGGAGGTAGCAATCAGCCCCAGCATTTT.

This clone appeared a few times. The chain carries TRBV10-3 and TRBJ1-1, with no clear D. Trimming pared 6 bases from V and 0 bases from J, leaving 11 bases between. The CDR3 has 14 amino acids. From germline, CDR1 is ENHRY and CDR2 SYGVKD. In DNA, the CDR3 is TGTGCCATCAGGCCCGGACGGTTGAACACTGAAGCTTTCTTT. It is translated as CAIRPGRLNTEAFF.

The rearrangement joins TRBV6-5 to TRBJ2-7; D call uncertain. Germline-derived CDR1 and CDR2 are MNHEY and SVGAGI. V was pared by 6 bases and J by 4 bases, with 13 bases between. CDR3 length equals 13 residues. The CDR3 protein is CASRPVHQYEQYF. DNA of the CDR3: TGTGCCAGCAGGCCGGTACATCAATACGAGCAGTACTTC.

V is TRBV2 and J is TRBJ1-5; 7 positions agree with TRBD1. The V gene end was trimmed by 8 bases and the J gene end by 4 bases; junction bases not matched to a gene: 8. The CDR3 loop spans 14 amino acids. Germline V lookup: CDR1 SNHLY, CDR2 FYNNEI. CDR3 sequence (DNA): TGTGCCAGCCGGGGGGACAGTCCTAATCAGCCCCAGCATTTT. This encodes CASRGDSPNQPQHF.

The J gene is TRBJ2-3, the V gene TRBV29-1; 11 bases line up with TRBD2. This CDR3 contains 13 residues. CDR1 is SQVTM, CDR2 ANQGSEA, per germline. The trim removed 4 bases at V and 6 bases at J, leaving 3 bases unmatched. The DNA for the CDR3 is TGCAGCGTTGGAATAGCGGGAGGGGATACGCAGTATTTT. This gives the protein CSVGIAGGDTQYF.

This clone has only one observation. The chain uses TRBV9 and TRBJ1-1, with 8 bases fitting TRBD1. V trimming: 0 bases; J trimming: 7 bases; junction bases outside the gene matches: 5. Germline-derived CDR1 and CDR2 are SGDLS and YYNGEE. The CDR3 sequence is 14 residues long. Written as DNA, the CDR3 is TGTGCCAGCAGCGTAGCCCAGGGGACAGGTGAAGCTTTCTTT. It is translated as CASSVAQGTGEAFF.

CDR3 region: CASSLDGQGARNTEAFF. CDR3 sequence (DNA): TGCGCCAGCAGCTTGGATGGACAGGGGGCGCGGAACACTGAAGCTTTCTTT. The rearrangement joins TRBV5-1 to TRBJ1-1, with TRBD1 matching 11 bases. Per the germline V gene, CDR1 is SGHRS and CDR2 is YFSETQ. The CDR3 sequence is 17 residues long. The V segment lost 0 bases and the J segment 1 base; nucleotides outside the gene matches: 5.

This clone was recorded once. The chain has TRBV2 and TRBJ2-3; D may be TRBD1 or TRBD2 (5 bases each). Per germline, CDR1 SNHLY and CDR2 FYNNEI. The CDR3 covers 12 residues. The V end lost 6 bases, the J end lost 8 bases, and 12 bases lay between the germline ends. The CDR3 coding sequence is TGTGCCAGCAGGCCCGACGGGGCTACGCAGTATTTT. Its protein product is CASRPDGATQYF.

The rearrangement links TRBV4-1 to TRBJ2-4; TRBD2 is a possible D gene (5 bases). This CDR3 spans 15 amino acids. Germline CDR1 is MGHRA and CDR2 is YSYEKL. V lost 3 bases to trimming and J lost 5 bases, with 14 bases between them. The CDR3 spells CASSQGPLGENIQYF. CDR3 in DNA: TGCGCCAGCAGCCAGGGTCCCCTCGGGGAAAACATTCAGTACTTC.

V usage is TRBV6-1 and J usage is TRBJ2-2; a possible D gene is TRBD1 (5 bases). The V end was cut by 4 bases, the J end by 7 bases, with 13 bases between. Per the germline V gene, CDR1 is MNHNS and CDR2 is SASEGT. The CDR3 sequence is 14 residues long. This CDR3 reads CASSVRTNLGELFF. The CDR3, as DNA: TGTGCCAGCAGTGTCCGGACAAACCTCGGGGAGCTGTTTTTT.

V and J are TRBV7-2 and TRBJ2-1; 8 bases line up with TRBD2. The V gene's germline CDR1 is SGHTA and CDR2 FQGNSA. The J segment lost 4 bases and the V segment lost 1 base, leaving 3 bases of the junction unmatched. The CDR3 runs 15 residues. As DNA, the CDR3 is TGTGCCAGCAGCTTAGTTCGGGGGGGATACAATGAGCAGTTCTTC. Residues: CASSLVRGGYNEQFF.

This chain connects TRBV7-9 to TRBJ1-3, with D unclear. The germline CDR1 and CDR2 sequences are SEHNR and FQNEAQ (reference sequence). This CDR3 has 14 residues. Trimming shortened V by 1 base and J by 0 bases, and 4 bases separated the two germline ends. The CDR3 region is CASSLGGSGNTIYF. CDR3 sequence (DNA): TGTGCCAGCAGCTTAGGGGGCTCTGGAAACACCATATATTTT.

The chain carries TRBV2 and TRBJ2-3; 11 bases agree with TRBD2. The CDR3 spans 17 residues. With V trimmed by 4 bases and J by 4 bases, 10 bases remained unmatched. Germline CDR1 and CDR2: SNHLY and FYNNEI. In DNA, the CDR3 is TGTGCCAGCAGTGCCCATAGCGGGAGGGATTTCGCAGATACGCAGTATTTT. Its protein product is CASSAHSGRDFADTQYF.

This clone has only one observation. The V call is TRBV11-2, the J call TRBJ1-2, with D possibly TRBD1 on 6 matching bases. Germline assignment: CDR1 SGHAT and CDR2 FQNNGV. This CDR3 comprises 17 residues. Trimming shortened V by 4 bases and J by 1 base, and 19 bases separated the two germline ends. The CDR3 DNA reads TGTGCCAGCAGCTCCCCTCGAGGGGGACGGAATAACTATGGCTACACCTTC. Its translation is CASSSPRGGRNNYGYTF.

This clone was found once. The chain couples TRBV15 to TRBJ2-5; D is unclear. This CDR3 comprises 15 residues. In germline, CDR1 is LNHNV, CDR2 YYDKDF (reference sequence). V was trimmed by 0 bases and J by 5 bases, leaving 13 bases between them. CDR3 DNA: TGTGCCACCAGCAGAGATCCAGTAGTTACGGAGACCCAGTACTTC. Translated, it gives CATSRDPVVTETQYF. Full variable domain (remainder filled in from reference TRBV15 and TRBJ2-5): DAMVIQNPRYQVTQFGKPVTLSCSQTLNHNVMYWYQQKSSQAPKLLFHYYDKDFNNEADTPDNFQSRRPNTSFCFLDIRSPGLGDTAMYLCATSRDPVVTETQYFGPGTRLLVL.

The chain couples TRBV6-1 to TRBJ1-1, with 7 bases fitting TRBD1. The CDR3 contains 15 residues. The J segment lost 0 bases and the V segment lost 6 bases, leaving 7 bases of the junction unmatched. The germline gives CDR1 MNHNS, CDR2 SASEGT. The CDR3 coding sequence is TGTGCCAGCAGCGATACAGGGGAAATGAACACTGAAGCTTTCTTT. Amino acids: CASSDTGEMNTEAFF.

The chain is built from TRBV4-1 and TRBJ2-1; D may be TRBD2 (5 bases). Germline CDR1 is MGHRA and CDR2 is YSYEKL. V lost 4 bases, J lost 0 bases, and 13 bases lay in between. There are 16 residues in the CDR3. In DNA, the CDR3 is TGCGCCAGCAGCCGGACCGAGGGAAGCTCCTACAATGAGCAGTTCTTC. Translation gives CASSRTEGSSYNEQFF.

The V call is TRBV7-2, the J call TRBJ1-4; 8 positions agree with TRBD1. The CDR3 covers 17 residues. Germline loops: CDR1 SGHTA, CDR2 FQGNSA. Trimming removed 1 base from V and 8 bases from J; junction bases left unmatched: 12. The CDR3 bases are TGTGCCAGCAGCTTAGGGACAGGGCAACCACTGGGCGAAAAACTGTTTTTT. Protein product: CASSLGTGQPLGEKLFF.